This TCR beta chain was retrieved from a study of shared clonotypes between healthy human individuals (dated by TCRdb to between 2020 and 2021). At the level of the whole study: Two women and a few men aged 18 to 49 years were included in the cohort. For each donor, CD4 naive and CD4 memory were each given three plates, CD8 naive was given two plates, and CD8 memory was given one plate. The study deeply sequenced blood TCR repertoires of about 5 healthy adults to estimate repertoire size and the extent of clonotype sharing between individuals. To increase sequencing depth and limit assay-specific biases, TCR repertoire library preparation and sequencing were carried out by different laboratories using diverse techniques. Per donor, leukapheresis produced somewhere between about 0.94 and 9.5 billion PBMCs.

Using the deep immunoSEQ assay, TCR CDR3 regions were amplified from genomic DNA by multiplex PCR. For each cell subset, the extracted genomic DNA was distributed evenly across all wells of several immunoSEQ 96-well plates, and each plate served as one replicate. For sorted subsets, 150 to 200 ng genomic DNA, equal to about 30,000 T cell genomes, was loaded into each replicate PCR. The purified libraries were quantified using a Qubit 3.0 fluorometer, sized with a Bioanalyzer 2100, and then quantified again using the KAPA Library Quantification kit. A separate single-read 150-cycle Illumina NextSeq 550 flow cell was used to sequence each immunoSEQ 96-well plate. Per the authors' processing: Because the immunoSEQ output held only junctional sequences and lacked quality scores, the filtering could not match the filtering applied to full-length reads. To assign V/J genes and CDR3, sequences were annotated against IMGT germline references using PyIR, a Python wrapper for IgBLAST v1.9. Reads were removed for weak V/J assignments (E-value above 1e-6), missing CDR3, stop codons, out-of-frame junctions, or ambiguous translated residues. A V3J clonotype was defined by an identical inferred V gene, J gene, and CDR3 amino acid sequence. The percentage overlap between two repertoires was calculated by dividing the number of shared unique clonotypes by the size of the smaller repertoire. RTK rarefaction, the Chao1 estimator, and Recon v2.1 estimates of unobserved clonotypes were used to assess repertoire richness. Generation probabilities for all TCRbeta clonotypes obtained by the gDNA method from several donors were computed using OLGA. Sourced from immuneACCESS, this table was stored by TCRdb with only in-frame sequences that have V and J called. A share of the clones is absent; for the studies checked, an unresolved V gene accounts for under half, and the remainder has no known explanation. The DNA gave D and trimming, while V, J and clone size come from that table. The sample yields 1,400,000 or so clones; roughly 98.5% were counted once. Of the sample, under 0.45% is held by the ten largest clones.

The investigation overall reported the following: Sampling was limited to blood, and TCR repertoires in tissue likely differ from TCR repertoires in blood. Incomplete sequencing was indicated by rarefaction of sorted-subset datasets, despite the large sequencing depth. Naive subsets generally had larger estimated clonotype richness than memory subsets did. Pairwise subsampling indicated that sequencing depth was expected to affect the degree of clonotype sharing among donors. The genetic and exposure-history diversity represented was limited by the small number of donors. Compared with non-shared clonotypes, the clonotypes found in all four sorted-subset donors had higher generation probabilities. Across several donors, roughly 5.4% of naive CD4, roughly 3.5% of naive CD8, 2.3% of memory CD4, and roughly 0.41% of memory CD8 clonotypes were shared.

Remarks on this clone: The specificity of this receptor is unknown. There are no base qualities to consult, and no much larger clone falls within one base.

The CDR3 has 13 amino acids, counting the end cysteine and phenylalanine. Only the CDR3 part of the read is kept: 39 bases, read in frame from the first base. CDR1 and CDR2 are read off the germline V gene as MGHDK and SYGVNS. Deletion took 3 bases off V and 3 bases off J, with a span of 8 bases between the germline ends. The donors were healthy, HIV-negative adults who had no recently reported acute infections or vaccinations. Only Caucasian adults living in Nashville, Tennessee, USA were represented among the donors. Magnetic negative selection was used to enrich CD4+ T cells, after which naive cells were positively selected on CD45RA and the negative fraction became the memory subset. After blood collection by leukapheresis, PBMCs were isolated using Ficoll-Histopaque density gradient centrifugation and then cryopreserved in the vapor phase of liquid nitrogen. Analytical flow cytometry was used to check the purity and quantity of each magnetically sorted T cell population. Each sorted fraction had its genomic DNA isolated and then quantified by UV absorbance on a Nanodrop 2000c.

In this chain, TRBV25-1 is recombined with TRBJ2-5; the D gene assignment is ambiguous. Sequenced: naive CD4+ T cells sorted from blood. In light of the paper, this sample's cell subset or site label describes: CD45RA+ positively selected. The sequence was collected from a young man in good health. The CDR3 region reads CASSEVGKETQYF. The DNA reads TGTGCCAGCAGTGAGGTGGGAAAAGAGACCCAGTACTTC.